In its sample, the clone carrying this TCR beta chain was seen a few times. Trimming cost V 2 bases and J 8 bases; bases outside gene matches: 5. Germline V gene lookup returns CDR1 SGHTA and CDR2 FQGNSA. This CDR3 comprises 14 residues. Using its own MiXCR run on the RT-PCR reads, TCRdb lists one record per CDR3 protein. This table has 700,000 to 800,000 distinct CDR3 sequences, approximately 18% appearing once. The data belong to a study of response to subunit inactivated influenza vaccine. The chain has TRBV7-2 and TRBJ1-4; 7 bases match TRBD1. The sequences come from PBMCs from blood, collected more than 4 days after vaccination. This sequence was found in a man aged 50 or older who received an inactivated influenza vaccine. Written as DNA, the CDR3 is TGTGCCAGCAGCTTAACTGGGACAGTCGAAAAACTGTTTTTT. Its translation: CASSLTGTVEKLFF. The whole variable domain, filled in from reference TRBV7-2 and TRBJ1-4, reads GAGVSQSPSNKVTEKGKDVELRCDPISGHTALYWYRQSLGQGLEFLIYFQGNSAPDKSGLPSDRFSAERTGGSVSTLTIQRTQQEDSAVYLCASSLTGTVEKLFFGSGTQLSVL.